This T cell receptor (beta chain) was retrieved from a study of monozygotic twins with inflammatory bowel disease. Input per TCR library consisted of about 3.5 ug of total RNA. Template switching added UMIs carrying a 6-nucleotide sample barcode. Each CDR3 protein gets one entry in TCRdb, which reprocessed the 5' RACE reads and gives no DNA. This sample's table reports approximately 330,000 distinct CDR3 sequences. The CDR3 is 17 residues long. Per germline, CDR1 LGHNA and CDR2 YNFKEQ. With no T cell sorting beforehand, total RNA was isolated from whole blood. Sequencing used blood. This clonotype originated in a human donor with ulcerative colitis or Crohn's disease, or a healthy co-twin of an affected twin (not recorded which). The chain employs TRBV4-2 and TRBJ2-1; TCRdb calls TRBD2, which cannot be checked without DNA. CDR3 loop: CASSQDLPAGGPHEQFF.